This T cell receptor (beta chain) came from a study of beta chain features in type 1 diabetes. The entirety of the isolated RNA underwent reverse transcription, so expressed TCRB transcripts were sequenced. Sequencing used immunoSEQ multiplex PCR; TCRdb keeps in-frame clones, though not all of them. The sample has tens of thousands of clones, around a third seen once. As concerns this clone: Its matching antigen is unknown.

Overall study results and limits: HLA effects on TCRB rearrangement stayed unresolved here. The similarity of naive, central memory and Treg TCRB repertoires appeared greater among patients than among healthy donors. Shorter templates might be favored by PCR, equally in patients and controls. A pattern of fewer insertions and more deletions at VDJ junctions was seen in type 1 diabetes patients.

Germline CDR1 is KGHSH and CDR2 is LQKENI. Trimming took off 4 bases at V and 0 bases at J, with 10 bases between the two ends. The CDR3 sequence is 15 residues long. V usage is TRBV18 and J usage is TRBJ1-5; no clear D. Sequenced input: stem cell memory CD4+ T cells from blood. The source is a woman younger than 30 in good health. CDR3 coding DNA: TGTGCCAGCTCACTACTACAAGATAGCAATCAGCCCCAGCATTTT. This encodes CASSLLQDSNQPQHF.